This TCR beta chain is from a study of CD8+ T cells in alopecia areata. Study-wide points: During tofacitinib treatment, many expanded lesional clones remained in scalp and blood. Scalp samples also contribute reads from the resident alphabeta T cells found in normal skin. Tofacitinib significantly lowered scalp clonality and expanded CD8+ clones among the top 100.

The sequencing template was cDNA reverse transcribed from extracted RNA. Profiling relied on immunoSEQ multiplex PCR, and the TCRdb table lists in-frame clones only, not all of them. Of approximately 210,000 clones listed, about three fifths were seen once; the top ten hold 3% to 3.5%. Note on this clone: The antigen remains undetermined.

Treatment reported: oral pan-JAK inhibitor, 5-10 mg twice daily. As part of sample collection, lesional scalp punch biopsies and peripheral blood were taken from alopecia areata patients. This CDR3 is built from 15 residues. Germline V CDR1 and CDR2: GTSNPN, SVGIG (reference sequence). With V trimmed by 1 base and J by 7 bases, 7 bases remained unmatched. Source: CD4+ T cells sorted from blood, taken at week 4, from a patient treated with tofacitinib. The TCR comes from a human donor with alopecia areata. The V call is TRBV30, the J call TRBJ1-6, with 7 bases aligning to TRBD1. The CDR3 coding sequence is TGTGCCTGGAGTGGAACGGGACAGAAAAATTCACCCCTCCACTTT. Its protein is CAWSGTGQKNSPLHF.